Shown below are 20 T cell receptor beta chains from a single sample sequenced in a study of cytomegalovirus exposure and HLA in healthy donors. Primers for the PCR totalled 60 Vbeta and 13 Jbeta. The assay was immunoSEQ multiplex PCR, and TCRdb's table has in-frame clones only and misses some. The table shows 150,000 to 200,000 clones, with over 75% occurring only once. Sequencing was performed on PBMCs. All receptors come from a female donor in good health and CMV-seronegative.

The chain employs TRBV5-6 and TRBJ2-7; TRBD2 aligns across 8 bases. Looked up from germline, CDR1 is SGHDT and CDR2 is YYEEEE. Unmatched junction bases numbered 8, after V lost 0 bases and J lost 3 bases. The CDR3 length is 16 residues. CDR3 sequence reads: CASSLVGTRLHYEQYF. The CDR3 DNA is TGTGCCAGCAGCTTGGTTGGGACTAGACTCCACTACGAGCAGTACTTC.

The table lists this clone with a few counts. V usage is TRBV28 and J usage is TRBJ2-1; 8 bases match TRBD1. The CDR3 is made up of 15 amino acids. Germline CDR1 MDHEN, CDR2 SYDVKM. V trimming: 1 base; J trimming: 6 bases; junction bases outside the gene matches: 5. The CDR3 here is CASSLLQGASNEQFF. The CDR3 region has the DNA TGTGCCAGCAGTTTATTGCAGGGGGCGAGCAATGAGCAGTTCTTC. The whole variable domain, filled in from reference TRBV28 and TRBJ2-1, reads DVKVTQSSRYLVKRTGEKVFLECVQDMDHENMFWYRQDPGLGLRLIYFSYDVKMKEKGDIPEGYSVSREKKERFSLILESASTNQTSMYLCASSLLQGASNEQFFGPGTRLTVL.

V usage is TRBV30 and J usage is TRBJ2-7; a weak D match, TRBD1 (5 bases). V gave up 0 bases and J gave up 6 bases, with 9 bases separating them. This CDR3 is built from 12 residues. CDR1 and CDR2 from the germline V gene are GTSNPN and SVGIG (reference sequence). DNA for the CDR3: TGTGCCTGGAGTGTAGGGGTAGGCGAGCAGTACTTC. Its protein is CAWSVGVGEQYF.

The V gene is TRBV28, the J gene TRBJ1-1; D not resolved. Trimming took 5 bases from V and 0 from J, leaving 4 bases between them. The CDR3 totals 12 residues. Germline CDR1 and CDR2: MDHEN and SYDVKM. CDR3: CASSQLNTEAFF. CDR3 coding DNA: TGTGCCAGCAGTCAGTTGAACACTGAAGCTTTCTTT. Full variable domain (missing parts from reference TRBV28 and TRBJ1-1): DVKVTQSSRYLVKRTGEKVFLECVQDMDHENMFWYRQDPGLGLRLIYFSYDVKMKEKGDIPEGYSVSREKKERFSLILESASTNQTSMYLCASSQLNTEAFFGQGTRLTVV.

The chain carries TRBV9 and TRBJ2-2, with D possibly being TRBD1 (5 bases). The CDR3 contains 13 residues. Trimming shortened V by 1 base and J by 5 bases, and 6 bases separated the two germline ends. From germline, CDR1 is SGDLS and CDR2 YYNGEE. CDR3 DNA: TGTGCCAGCAGCGTAAGGGGTACCGGGGAGCTGTTTTTT. Encoded protein: CASSVRGTGELFF. Filled out from reference TRBV9 and TRBJ2-2, the complete variable domain reads DSGVTQTPKHLITATGQRVTLRCSPRSGDLSVYWYQQSLDQGLQFLIQYYNGEERAKGNILERFSAQQFPDLHSELNLSSLELGDSALYFCASSVRGTGELFFGEGSRLTVL.

This chain links TRBV9 with TRBJ2-1; D uncertain. Trimming pared 1 base from V and 5 bases from J, leaving 10 bases between. This CDR3 comprises 14 residues. Germline V lookup: CDR1 SGDLS, CDR2 YYNGEE. CDR3 DNA sequence: TGTGCCAGCAGCGTACTTCCAGTCCACAATGAGCAGTTCTTC. Translation: CASSVLPVHNEQFF.

This chain links TRBV5-6 with TRBJ2-5, with D unclear. In germline, CDR1 is SGHDT, CDR2 YYEEEE. CDR3 length: 14 amino acids. Trimming left V 4 bases short and J 5 bases short, with 15 bases between. CDR3 sequence reads: CASSIRTRRETQYF. The CDR3 nucleotides are TGTGCCAGCAGCATTAGAACTCGTCGGGAGACCCAGTACTTC.

Written as DNA, the CDR3 is TGTGCCAGCAGCCCGGACAGGGGAGGTATAGACTATGGCTACACCTTC. Residues: CASSPDRGGIDYGYTF. The rearrangement joins TRBV5-6 to TRBJ1-2; TRBD1 agrees at 9 bases. The CDR3 runs 16 residues. J gave up 3 bases and V 4 bases, and 10 bases lay outside the gene matches. The V gene's germline CDR1 is SGHDT and CDR2 YYEEEE.

The J gene is TRBJ1-4, the V gene TRBV11-2; D remains ambiguous. The V end lost 0 bases, the J end lost 5 bases, and 10 bases lay between the germline ends. This CDR3 is built from 15 residues. Germline lookup yields CDR1 SGHAT and CDR2 FQNNGV. The CDR3 is CASSLETLENEKLFF. CDR3 coding DNA: TGTGCCAGCAGCTTAGAGACACTAGAAAATGAAAAACTGTTTTTT.

DNA for the CDR3: TGCGCCAGCAGCTTGGCAGCGGGAGTCAAAAACATTCAGTACTTC. It translates to CASSLAAGVKNIQYF. This chain joins TRBV5-1 and TRBJ2-4; 8 bases match TRBD2. The CDR3 is 15 residues long. Germline V lookup: CDR1 SGHRS, CDR2 YFSETQ. The V segment lost 0 bases and the J segment 3 bases; nucleotides outside the gene matches: 2. Supplemented by reference TRBV5-1 and TRBJ2-4, the full variable domain reads KAGVTQTPRYLIKTRGQQVTLSCSPISGHRSVSWYQQTPGQGLQFLFEYFSETQRNKGNFPGRFSGRQFSNSRSEMNVSTLELGDSALYLCASSLAAGVKNIQYFGAGTRLSVL.

This clone appeared a single time. The V and J genes are TRBV9 and TRBJ1-1, with TRBD1 matching 8 bases. The V segment lost 0 bases and the J segment 7 bases; nucleotides outside the gene matches: 2. CDR3 length equals 13 residues. CDR1 is SGDLS and CDR2 is YYNGEE in the germline V gene. The CDR3 spells CASSVGRGLEAFF. As DNA, the CDR3 is TGTGCCAGCAGCGTAGGCAGGGGGCTTGAAGCTTTCTTT.

The chain links TRBV6-5 to TRBJ1-2, with TRBD1 matching 10 bases. The germline V gene encodes CDR1 MNHEY and CDR2 SVGAGI. CDR3 length: 13 amino acids. V was clipped by 7 bases and J by 11 bases; unmatched bases: 10. In DNA, the CDR3 is TGTGCCAGCAAAGGGACAGGGGCTCTTCTGTACACCTTC. Residues: CASKGTGALLYTF.

This clone is deemed medium-sized. This sequence joins TRBV10-3 and TRBJ2-7, with a weak D call TRBD1 (5 bases). V was pared by 4 bases and J by 6 bases, with 7 bases between. This CDR3 has 11 amino acids. Per germline, CDR1 ENHRY and CDR2 SYGVKD. Here the CDR3 reads CAISVGAEQYF. The CDR3 bases are TGTGCCATCAGTGTTGGGGCCGAGCAGTACTTC.

This rearrangement joins TRBV19 to TRBJ2-7, with 8 positions matching TRBD1. The CDR3 sequence is 14 residues long. Per germline, CDR1 LNHDA and CDR2 SQIVND (reference sequence). Trimming took 4 bases from V and 1 from J; bases not matched to a gene: 3. The CDR3 coding sequence is TGTGCCAGTAGTACAGACAGGGGTTCCTACGAGCAGTACTTC. Its protein product is CASSTDRGSYEQYF.

The chain has TRBV4-1 and TRBJ1-1; the D gene is possibly TRBD1 (5 bases). CDR1 and CDR2 (germline): MGHRA, YSYEKL. The CDR3 consists of 15 residues. Trimming cost V 0 bases and J 3 bases, with 11 bases left between them. In DNA, the CDR3 is TGCGCCAGCAGCCAAGATCGGGGGGGGGACACTGAAGCTTTCTTT. This gives the protein CASSQDRGGDTEAFF.

This clone was seen just once. The J gene is TRBJ1-3, the V gene TRBV4-1; possible D gene TRBD1, 6 bases. CDR3 length equals 14 residues. Trimming removed 5 bases from V and 4 bases from J, with 12 bases in between. CDR1 and CDR2 from the germline V gene are MGHRA and YSYEKL. The CDR3 protein is CASSVAGVGNTIYF. As DNA, the CDR3 is TGCGCCAGCAGCGTCGCAGGGGTCGGAAACACCATATATTTT.

This chain uses TRBV18 with TRBJ1-5; the D is unclear. Germline V lookup: CDR1 KGHSH, CDR2 LQKENI. The CDR3 is made up of 15 amino acids. Trimming pared 6 bases from V and 0 bases from J, leaving 12 bases between. The DNA for the CDR3 is TGTGCCAGCTCCCCCGGAGGCAATAGCAATCAGCCCCAGCATTTT. It is translated as CASSPGGNSNQPQHF.

The V and J genes are TRBV7-2 and TRBJ2-1; 10 nucleotides match TRBD2. Germline assignment: CDR1 SGHTA and CDR2 FQGNSA. V was clipped by 1 base and J by 8 bases; unmatched bases: 8. The CDR3 is 16 amino acids. In DNA, the CDR3 is TGTGCCAGCAGCTTAGGGGCTAGCGGGAGTGTGGATGAGCAGTTCTTC. The encoded protein is CASSLGASGSVDEQFF.

This clone occurred once. The chain employs TRBV7-2 and TRBJ1-6; a possible D gene is TRBD1 (6 bases). Germline CDR1 reads SGHTA; CDR2 reads FQGNSA. The CDR3 extends over 14 amino acids. V was clipped by 5 bases and J by 10 bases, with 15 bases between them. The CDR3 protein is CASSPAGGGSPLHF. CDR3 nucleotide sequence: TGTGCCAGCAGCCCCGCGGGGGGCGGCTCACCCCTCCACTTT.

The chain uses TRBV20-1 and TRBJ2-5; D ambiguous. The J call may be faulty, since TRBJ2-7 better matches the DNA end. In germline, CDR1 is DFQATT, CDR2 SNEGSKA (reference sequence). The CDR3 spans 11 residues. The CDR3 reads CSATLVYEQYF. CDR3 sequence (DNA): TGCAGTGCGACATTGGTCTACGAGCAGTACTTC.